This section outlines one T cell receptor beta chain sequence together with its context. The target antigen is unknown. Assay: immunoSEQ multiplex PCR; the TCRdb copy retains only in-frame clones and omits some. The top ten hold roughly a tenth of the sample, which has around 89,000 clones, over 75% seen once. This record belongs to a study of T cell responses to AZD1222 COVID-19 vaccine. Study summary: Whether given at about 4 or about 12 weeks, second doses were pooled. General study results and limits: Donors were largely white British and mainly female; clonal diversity was possibly underestimated. There were vaccine-associated CD4 TCRs across spike, dominant at 160-218 and 743-854.

Trimming removed 6 bases at V and 1 base at J, with 7 bases between. CDR1 is DFQATT, CDR2 SNEGSKA, per germline (reference sequence). The CDR3 runs to 11 residues. This receptor was taken from an adult in good health. The chain joins TRBV20-1 to TRBJ2-7, with D hard to call. This material consisted of peripheral blood, taken on day 0 of AZD1222 vaccination. Here the CDR3 DNA reads TGCAGTGCGCGGTTATCCTACGAGCAGTACTTC. This encodes CSARLSYEQYF.